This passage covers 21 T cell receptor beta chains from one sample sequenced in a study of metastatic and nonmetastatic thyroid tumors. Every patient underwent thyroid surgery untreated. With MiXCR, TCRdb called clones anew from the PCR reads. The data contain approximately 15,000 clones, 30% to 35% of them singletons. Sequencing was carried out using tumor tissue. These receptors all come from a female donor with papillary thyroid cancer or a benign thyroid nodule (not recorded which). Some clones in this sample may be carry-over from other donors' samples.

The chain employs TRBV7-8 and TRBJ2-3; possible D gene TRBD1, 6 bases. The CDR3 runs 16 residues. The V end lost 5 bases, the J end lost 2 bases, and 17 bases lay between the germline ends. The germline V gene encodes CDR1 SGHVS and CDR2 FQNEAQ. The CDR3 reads CASSQVRGQLTDTQYF. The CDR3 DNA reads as TGTGCCAGCAGCCAAGTGCGTGGACAGCTCACAGATACGCAGTATTTT.

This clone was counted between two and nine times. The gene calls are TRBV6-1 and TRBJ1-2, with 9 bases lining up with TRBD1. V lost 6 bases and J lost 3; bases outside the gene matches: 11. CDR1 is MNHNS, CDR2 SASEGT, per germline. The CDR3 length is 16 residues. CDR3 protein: CASSNKEGTGHYGYTF. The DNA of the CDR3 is TGTGCCAGCAGCAATAAAGAAGGGACAGGGCACTATGGCTACACCTTC.

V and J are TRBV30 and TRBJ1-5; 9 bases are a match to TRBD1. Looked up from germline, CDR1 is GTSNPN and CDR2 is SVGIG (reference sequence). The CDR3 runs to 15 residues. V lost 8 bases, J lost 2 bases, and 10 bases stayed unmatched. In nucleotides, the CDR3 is TGTGCCAACAAAACCCGGGACAGGGGCAATCAGCCCCAGCATTTT. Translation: CANKTRDRGNQPQHF.

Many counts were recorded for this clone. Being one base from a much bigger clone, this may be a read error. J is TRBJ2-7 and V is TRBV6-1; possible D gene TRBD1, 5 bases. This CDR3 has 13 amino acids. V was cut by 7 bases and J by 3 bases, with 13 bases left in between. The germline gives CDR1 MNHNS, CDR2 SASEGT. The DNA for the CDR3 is TGTGCCAGCATCCCAGGGATTATCTACGAGCAGTACTTC. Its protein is CASIPGIIYEQYF.

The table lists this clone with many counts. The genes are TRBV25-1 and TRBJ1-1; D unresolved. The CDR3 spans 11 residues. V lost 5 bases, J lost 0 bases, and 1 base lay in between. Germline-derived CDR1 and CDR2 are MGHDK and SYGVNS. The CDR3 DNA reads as TGTGCCAGCAGTCTGAACACTGAAGCTTTCTTT. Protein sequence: CASSLNTEAFF.

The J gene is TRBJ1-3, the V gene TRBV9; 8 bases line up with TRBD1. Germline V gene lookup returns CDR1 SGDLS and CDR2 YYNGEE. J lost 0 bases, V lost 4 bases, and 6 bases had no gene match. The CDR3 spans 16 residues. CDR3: CASSHYTGGSGNTIYF. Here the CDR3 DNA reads TGTGCCAGCAGCCATTATACAGGGGGCTCTGGAAACACCATATATTTT.

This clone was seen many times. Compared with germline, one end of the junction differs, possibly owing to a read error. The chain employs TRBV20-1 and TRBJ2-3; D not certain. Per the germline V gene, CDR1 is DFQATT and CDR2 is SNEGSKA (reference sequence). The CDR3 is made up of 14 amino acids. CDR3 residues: CGARETTSTDTQYF. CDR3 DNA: TGCGGTGCTCGAGAGACCACGAGCACAGATACGCAGTATTTT.

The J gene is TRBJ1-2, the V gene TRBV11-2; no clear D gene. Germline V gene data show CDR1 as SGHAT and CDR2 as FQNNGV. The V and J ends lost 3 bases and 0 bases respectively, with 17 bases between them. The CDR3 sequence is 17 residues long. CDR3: CASSFTPETGANYGYTF. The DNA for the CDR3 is TGTGCCAGCAGCTTCACCCCCGAGACGGGAGCTAACTATGGCTACACCTTC. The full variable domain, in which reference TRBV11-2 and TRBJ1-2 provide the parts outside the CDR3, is EAGVAQSPRYKIIEKRQSVAFWCNPISGHATLYWYQQILGQGPKLLIQFQNNGVVDDSQLPKDRFSAERLKGVDSTLKIQPAKLEDSAVYLCASSFTPETGANYGYTFGSGTRLTVV.

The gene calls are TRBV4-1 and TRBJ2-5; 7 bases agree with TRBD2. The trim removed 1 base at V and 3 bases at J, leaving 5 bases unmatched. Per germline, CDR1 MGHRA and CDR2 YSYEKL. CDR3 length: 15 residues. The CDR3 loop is CASSQVGGREETQYF. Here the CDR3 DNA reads TGCGCCAGCAGCCAAGTTGGTGGGAGGGAAGAGACCCAGTACTTC.

The CDR3 reads CASSQDLTGRYEQYF. CDR3 sequence (DNA): TGTGCCAGCAGCCAAGATCTGACAGGGAGATACGAGCAGTACTTC. J is TRBJ2-7 and V is TRBV3-1, with TRBD1 matching over 7 bases. V lost 0 bases, J lost 4 bases, and 6 bases stayed unmatched. This CDR3 has 15 amino acids. Germline V gene lookup returns CDR1 LGHDT and CDR2 YNNKEL (reference sequence).

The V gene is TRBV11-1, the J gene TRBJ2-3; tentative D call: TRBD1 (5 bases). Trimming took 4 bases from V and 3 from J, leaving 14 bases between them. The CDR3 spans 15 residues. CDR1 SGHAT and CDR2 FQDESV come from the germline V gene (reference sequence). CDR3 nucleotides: TGTGCCAGCAGCTCCTCCCCAAGGGGAACAGATACGCAGTATTTT. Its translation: CASSSSPRGTDTQYF.

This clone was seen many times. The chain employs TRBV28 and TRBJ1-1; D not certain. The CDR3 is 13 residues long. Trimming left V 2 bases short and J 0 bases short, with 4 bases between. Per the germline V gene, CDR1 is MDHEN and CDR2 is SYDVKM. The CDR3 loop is CASSLQVNTEAFF. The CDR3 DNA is TGTGCCAGCAGTTTACAGGTGAACACTGAAGCTTTCTTT.

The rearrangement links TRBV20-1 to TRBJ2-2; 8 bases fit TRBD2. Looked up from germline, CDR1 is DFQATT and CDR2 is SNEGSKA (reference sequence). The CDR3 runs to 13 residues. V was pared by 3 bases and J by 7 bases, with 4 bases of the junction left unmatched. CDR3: CSASSGSDGELFF. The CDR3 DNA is TGCAGTGCTAGCAGCGGGAGTGACGGGGAGCTGTTTTTT.

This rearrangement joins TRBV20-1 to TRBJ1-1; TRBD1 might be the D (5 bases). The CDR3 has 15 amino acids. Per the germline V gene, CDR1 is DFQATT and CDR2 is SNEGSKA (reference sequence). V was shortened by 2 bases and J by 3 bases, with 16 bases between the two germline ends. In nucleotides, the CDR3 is TGCAGTGCTAGACCCCAGATCGGGGGGGACACTGAAGCTTTCTTT. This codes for CSARPQIGGDTEAFF.

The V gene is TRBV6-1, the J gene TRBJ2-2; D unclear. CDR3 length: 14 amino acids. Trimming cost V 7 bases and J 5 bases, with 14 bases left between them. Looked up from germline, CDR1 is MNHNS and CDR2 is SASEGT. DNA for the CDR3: TGTGCCAGCATACGACTGGTGGGTACCGGGGAGCTGTTTTTT. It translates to CASIRLVGTGELFF.

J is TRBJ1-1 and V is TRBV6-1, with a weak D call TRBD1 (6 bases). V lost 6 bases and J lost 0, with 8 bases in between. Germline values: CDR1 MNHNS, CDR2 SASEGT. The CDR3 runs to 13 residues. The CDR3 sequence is CASSDRMNTEAFF. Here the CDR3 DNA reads TGTGCCAGCAGCGACAGGATGAACACTGAAGCTTTCTTT.

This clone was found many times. CDR3 residues: CSAERGAGEAGELFF. CDR3 bases: TGCAGTGCCGAGAGGGGAGCGGGAGAGGCCGGGGAGCTGTTTTTT. V is TRBV20-1 and J is TRBJ2-2; 8 nucleotides match TRBD2. The V segment lost 6 bases and the J segment 6 bases; nucleotides outside the gene matches: 12. This CDR3 has 15 residues. CDR1 is DFQATT, CDR2 SNEGSKA, per germline (reference sequence).

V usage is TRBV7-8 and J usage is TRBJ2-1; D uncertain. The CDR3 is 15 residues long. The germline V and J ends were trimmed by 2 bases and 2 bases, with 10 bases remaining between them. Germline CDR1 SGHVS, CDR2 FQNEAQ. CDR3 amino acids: CASSLSLGTYNEQFF. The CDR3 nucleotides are TGTGCCAGCAGCTTATCGTTGGGGACCTACAATGAGCAGTTCTTC. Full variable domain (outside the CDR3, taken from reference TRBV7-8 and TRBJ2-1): GAGVSQSPRYKVAKRGQDVALRCDPISGHVSLFWYQQALGQGPEFLTYFQNEAQLDKSGLPSDRFFAERPEGSVSTLKIQRTQQEDSAVYLCASSLSLGTYNEQFFGPGTRLTVL.

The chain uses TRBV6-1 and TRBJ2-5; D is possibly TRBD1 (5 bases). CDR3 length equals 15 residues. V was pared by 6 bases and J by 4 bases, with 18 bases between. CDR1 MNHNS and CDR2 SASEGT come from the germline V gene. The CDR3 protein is CASSAIRARAETQYF. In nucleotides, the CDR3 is TGTGCCAGCAGCGCCATCAGGGCCCGGGCAGAGACCCAGTACTTC.

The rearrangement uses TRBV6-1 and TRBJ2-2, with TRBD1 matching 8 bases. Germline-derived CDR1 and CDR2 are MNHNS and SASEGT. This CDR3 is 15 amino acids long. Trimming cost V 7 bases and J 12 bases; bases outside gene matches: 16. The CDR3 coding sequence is TGTGCCAGCATCGACAGGGACAGGTACCTCCGGCAGCTGTTTTTT. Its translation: CASIDRDRYLRQLFF.

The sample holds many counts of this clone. CDR3 nucleotides: TGCGCCAGCACTGCTTGGATCCATGAAAAACTGTTTTTT. Amino acids: CASTAWIHEKLFF. The chain links TRBV10-1 to TRBJ1-4; D unclear. V was shortened by 7 bases and J by 6 bases, with 12 bases between the two germline ends. Germline values: CDR1 WNHNN, CDR2 SYGVQD (reference sequence). The length of the CDR3 is 13 residues.